This is a list of T cell receptor beta chains from one sample in a study of shared clonotypes between healthy human individuals. The data were produced by immunoSEQ multiplex PCR, yet TCRdb's version contains in-frame clones alone and is incomplete. The table has about 1 million clones, 65% to 80% seen once; the top ten hold 1.4%. Material for sequencing was memory CD4+ T cells sorted from blood. These receptors all stem from a man between 18 and 35 years old in good health. Both conserved end residues are part of each CDR3. A D gene is named only where the DNA matches it firmly. Some rows mark clone size as missing; the rest say once, few, many or name a class of expanded clone.

NA TRBJ2-5 TRBV19 many CASSIQYQETQYF TGTGCCAGTAGTATACAGTACCAAGAGACCCAGTACTTC
NA TRBJ2-3 TRBV5-6 NA CASSLGGLTDTQYF TGTGCCAGCAGCTTGGGCGGCCTCACAGATACGCAGTATTTT
TRBD1 TRBJ2-7 TRBV28 NA CASSSWTGTSYEQYF TGTGCCAGCAGTTCTTGGACAGGGACCTCCTACGAGCAGTACTTC
TRBD2 TRBJ2-1 TRBV7-3 once CASSLGLRGGLKNEQFF TGTGCCAGCAGCTTAGGCTTGCGGGGGGGCCTCAAGAATGAGCAGTTCTTC
TRBD1 TRBJ2-2 TRBV5-4 NA CASSAPGTGNTGELFF TGTGCCAGCAGCGCCCCCGGGACAGGAAACACCGGGGAGCTGTTTTTT
TRBD2 TRBJ2-1 TRBV6-6 NA CASNWREGPDEQFF TGTGCCAGCAATTGGCGGGAGGGCCCAGATGAGCAGTTCTTC
NA TRBJ2-1 TRBV30 NA CAWSVRRPSGEQFF TGTGCCTGGAGTGTACGGAGGCCATCGGGCGAGCAGTTCTTC
TRBD2 TRBJ2-5 TRBV5-1 few CASSLALLLAGEGETQYF TGCGCCAGCAGCTTGGCCCTCCTTCTAGCGGGAGAGGGAGAGACCCAGTACTTC
NA TRBJ2-3 TRBV7-2 NA CASSSYTDTQYF TGTGCCAGCAGCTCCTACACAGATACGCAGTATTTT
TRBD2 TRBJ2-5 TRBV4-2 NA CASSQDWVTGTSSETQYF TGTGCCAGCAGCCAAGATTGGGTGACGGGGACTAGTTCGGAGACCCAGTACTTC
NA TRBJ2-1 TRBV11-3 NA CASSLGVGSYNEQFF TGTGCCAGCAGCTTAGGGGTTGGATCCTACAATGAGCAGTTCTTC
NA TRBJ2-7 TRBV5-4 NA CASSLGAAYEQYF TGTGCCAGCAGCTTAGGGGCAGCCTACGAGCAGTACTTC
TRBD1 TRBJ1-1 TRBV5-1 NA CASRRTGADTEAFF TGCGCCAGCAGGCGTACAGGGGCGGACACTGAAGCTTTCTTT
NA TRBJ1-5 TRBV7-2 NA CASSVGSQPQHF TGTGCCAGTTCTGTAGGGAGCCAGCCCCAGCATTTT
NA TRBJ1-6 TRBV5-5 NA CASSLRGALNSPLHF TGTGCCAGCAGCTTGCGGGGGGCGCTTAATTCACCCCTCCACTTT
TRBD1 TRBJ2-2 TRBV6-1 NA CASRTGGTTGELFF TGTGCCAGCAGGACAGGGGGTACCACCGGGGAGCTGTTTTTT
TRBD2 TRBJ2-1 TRBV28 many CAFSRSSGGNNEQFF TGTGCTTTCTCGAGGTCAAGCGGGGGAAACAATGAGCAGTTCTTC
NA TRBJ1-6 TRBV11-2 NA CASSLALRSPLHF TGTGCCAGCAGCTTAGCTCTGAGATCACCCCTCCACTTT
NA TRBJ2-6 TRBV4-3 NA CASSQRATGTLGANVLTF TGCGCCAGCAGCCAGAGAGCTACCGGGACCCTCGGGGCCAACGTCCTGACTTTC
TRBD1 TRBJ2-7 TRBV9 NA CASSVATDRGYEQYF TGTGCCAGCAGCGTAGCTACCGACAGGGGGTACGAGCAGTACTTC
NA TRBJ1-1 TRBV6-6 NA CASSYSQEGTEAFF TGTGCCAGCAGTTACTCGCAGGAGGGCACTGAAGCTTTCTTT
NA TRBJ1-2 TRBV5-1 NA CASSKRQLPNYGYTF TGCGCCAGCAGCAAAAGACAGCTTCCCAACTATGGCTACACCTTC
TRBD2 TRBJ2-7 TRBV30 NA CAWSPLLAGRHF TGTGCCTGGAGTCCGCTTCTAGCGGGGAGACACTTC
TRBD1 TRBJ1-1 TRBV7-9 few CAGTAGGNTEAFF TGTGCCGGGACAGCCGGGGGGAACACTGAAGCTTTCTTT
NA TRBJ1-6 TRBV30 NA CAWARESPLHF TGTGCCTGGGCCAGGGAATCACCCCTCCACTTT
NA TRBJ1-3 TRBV7-2 NA CASSLVGVIPGNTIYF TGTGCCAGCAGCTTAGTGGGGGTAATACCTGGAAACACCATATATTTT
TRBD2 TRBJ2-3 TRBV30 NA CAWIPGSSGRGTQYF TGTGCCTGGATCCCCGGGTCGAGCGGGAGGGGTACGCAGTATTTT
NA TRBJ1-2 TRBV5-1 NA CASSPDLSGYGYTF TGCGCCAGCAGCCCAGACCTTTCGGGCTATGGCTACACCTTC
NA TRBJ2-3 TRBV28 NA CASSPPSRLTDTQYF TGTGCCAGCAGTCCCCCCTCTAGGCTCACAGATACGCAGTATTTT
NA TRBJ1-5 TRBV28 NA CASSSAQGSNQPQHF TGTGCCAGCAGTTCGGCCCAGGGTAGCAATCAGCCCCAGCATTTT
TRBD1 TRBJ1-1 TRBV6-5 many CASSQQGLGTEAFF TGTGCCAGCAGTCAACAGGGGCTTGGGACTGAAGCTTTCTTT
TRBD2 TRBJ2-3 TRBV5-1 NA CASSLEPGGTQYF TGCGCCAGCAGCTTGGAGCCGGGGGGGACGCAGTATTTT
TRBD2 TRBJ2-3 TRBV6-1 once CASSGPTSGRAIDTQYF TGTGCCAGCAGTGGCCCTACTAGCGGGAGGGCCATAGATACGCAGTATTTT
NA TRBJ2-2 TRBV7-3 NA CASSLFGLQTGELFF TGTGCCAGCAGCTTATTTGGACTCCAGACCGGGGAGCTGTTTTTT
TRBD1 TRBJ2-2 TRBV5-1 few CASSLEGASGELFF TGCGCCAGCAGCTTGGAGGGGGCTAGCGGGGAGCTGTTTTTT
NA TRBJ2-2 TRBV7-3 NA CASSLDSPVTGELFF TGTGCCAGCAGCTTAGACTCCCCAGTTACCGGGGAGCTGTTTTTT
NA TRBJ2-5 TRBV29-1 NA CSALDPEQYF TGCAGCGCCCTGGACCCGGAGCAGTACTTC
NA TRBJ1-5 TRBV10-2 NA CASGWRGDQPQHF TGCGCCAGCGGGTGGAGGGGGGATCAGCCCCAGCATTTT
NA TRBJ1-2 TRBV28 many CATWSAGEYGYTF TGTGCCACCTGGTCGGCAGGGGAATATGGCTACACCTTC
TRBD2 TRBJ2-2 TRBV7-2 NA CASSPGLANTGELFF TGTGCCAGCAGCCCGGGACTAGCGAACACCGGGGAGCTGTTTTTT
NA TRBJ2-7 TRBV28 NA CASTLSSGYEQYF TGTGCCAGCACCCTTAGCTCAGGATACGAGCAGTACTTC
NA TRBJ2-1 TRBV9 NA CASSVGVNLNNEQFF TGTGCCAGCAGCGTAGGGGTGAACCTAAACAATGAGCAGTTCTTC
NA TRBJ2-7 TRBV5-8 many CASSLARESEQYF TGTGCCAGCAGCTTGGCCAGGGAAAGCGAGCAGTACTTC
TRBD1 TRBJ2-2 TRBV5-1 once CASSSGTVNTGELFF TGCGCCAGCAGTTCCGGGACAGTGAACACCGGGGAGCTGTTTTTT
NA TRBJ1-2 TRBV19 NA CASSNRADYGYTF TGTGCCAGTAGTAACAGGGCGGACTATGGCTACACCTTC
TRBD1 TRBJ2-3 TRBV6-5 NA CASSYGQGATDTQYF TGTGCCAGCAGTTACGGGCAGGGGGCAACAGATACGCAGTATTTT
NA TRBJ1-1 TRBV27 NA CASSREQLPNTEAFF TGTGCCAGCAGCCGAGAACAGCTCCCGAACACTGAAGCTTTCTTT
TRBD1 TRBJ2-4 TRBV4-1 NA CASSHPDRAGNIQYF TGCGCCAGCAGCCACCCGGACAGGGCCGGAAACATTCAGTACTTC